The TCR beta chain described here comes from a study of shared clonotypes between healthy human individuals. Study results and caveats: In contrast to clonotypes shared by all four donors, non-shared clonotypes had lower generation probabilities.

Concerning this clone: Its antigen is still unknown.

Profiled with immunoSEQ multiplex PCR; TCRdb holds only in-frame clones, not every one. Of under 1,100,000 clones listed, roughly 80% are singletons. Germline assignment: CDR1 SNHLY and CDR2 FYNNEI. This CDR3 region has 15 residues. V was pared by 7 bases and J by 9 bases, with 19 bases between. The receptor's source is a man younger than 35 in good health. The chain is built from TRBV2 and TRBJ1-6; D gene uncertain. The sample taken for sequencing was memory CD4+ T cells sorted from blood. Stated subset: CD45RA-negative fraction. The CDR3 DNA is TGTGCCAGCACTGAGGACCTGCAGCGGGGTTCACCCCTCCACTTT. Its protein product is CASTEDLQRGSPLHF.